This T cell receptor beta chain was sequenced for a study of T cells in Graves' hyperthyroidism and ophthalmopathy. Findings and limits, study-wide: Blood held most thyroid clonotypes expanded above 0.001 frequency.

CDR3 size: 11 residues. V was pared by 9 bases and J by 4 bases, with 8 bases between. Germline assignment: CDR1 KGHDR and CDR2 SFDVKD. As to this clonotype: What it binds is not known.

Amplified regions were TCR beta CDR3 sequences from RNA transcripts. Primed by the HTBI set, a first-round RT-PCR was run on the TCR CDR3. TCRdb re-called the multiplex PCR reads with MiXCR, one entry per CDR3 protein. The sample includes about 610,000 distinct CDR3 sequences, approximately 44% of them seen just once. This chain links TRBV24-1 with TRBJ1-2, with a tentative D call TRBD1 (5 bases). The sequence was collected from a woman under 30 with Graves' hyperthyroidism. What was sequenced was peripheral blood or thyroid tissue (not recorded which). The CDR3 sequence is CATQGGYGYTF. DNA for the CDR3: TGTGCCACCCAGGGTGGCTATGGCTACACCTTC.